What follows are 13 T cell receptor beta chains derived from one specimen sequenced in a study of OX40 agonist ivuxolimab in advanced cancers. The protocol was immunoSEQ multiplex PCR, while the TCRdb copy is restricted to in-frame clones and leaves out a portion. The repertoire holds 97,000 or so clones, with around 87% as singletons. Sequences were derived from CD4+ or CD8+ T cells sorted from blood, sampled in a trial of the OX40 agonist ivuxolimab. The receptors derive from an adult with an advanced solid tumor such as melanoma, head and neck, liver or kidney cancer.

This clone is a singleton in its sample. The chain employs TRBV6-1 and TRBJ1-2, with a tentative D call TRBD1 (5 bases). In germline, CDR1 is MNHNS, CDR2 SASEGT. V was cut by 5 bases and J by 4 bases, with 14 bases left in between. The CDR3 is 14 residues long. The CDR3, as DNA: TGTGCCAGCAGTCTCTCGGGACCCATCTATGGCTACACCTTC. Protein: CASSLSGPIYGYTF.

V and J are TRBV10-2 and TRBJ2-1; 11 nucleotides agree with TRBD2. J was trimmed by 0 bases and V by 2 bases; bases with no gene match: 12. This CDR3 contains 20 residues. Germline loops: CDR1 WSHSY, CDR2 SAAADI. The CDR3 bases are TGCGCCAGCAGTGAGCGGAACAAGCGTGGACTAGCGGGCTCCTACAATGAGCAGTTCTTC. This codes for CASSERNKRGLAGSYNEQFF.

The chain couples TRBV11-2 to TRBJ2-1; perhaps TRBD2 as D (7 bases). V was shortened by 3 bases and J by 6 bases, with 21 bases between the two germline ends. The CDR3 extends over 17 amino acids. Per germline, CDR1 SGHAT and CDR2 FQNNGV. This CDR3 reads CASSLGGANPYPNEQFF. The CDR3 nucleotides read TGTGCCAGCAGCTTGGGGGGGGCCAACCCCTACCCCAATGAGCAGTTCTTC.

CDR3 amino acids: CASSTQGQGAGETQYF. DNA for the CDR3: TGCGCCAGCAGCACGCAGGGACAGGGGGCAGGAGAGACCCAGTACTTC. This chain joins TRBV5-1 and TRBJ2-5; 12 nucleotides align to TRBD1. Germline V gene lookup returns CDR1 SGHRS and CDR2 YFSETQ. V shed 4 bases, J shed 4 bases, and the junction held 8 bases outside the gene matches. The CDR3 contains 16 residues.

Only a few counts were recorded for this clone. The V and J genes are TRBV27 and TRBJ1-5; tentative D call: TRBD1 (6 bases). V lost 1 base to trimming and J lost 2 bases, with 12 bases between them. Per the germline V gene, CDR1 is MNHEY and CDR2 is SMNVEV (reference sequence). The CDR3 is 16 residues long. The CDR3, as DNA: TGTGCCAGCAGTTTATACCCAGGGGATGGCAATCAGCCCCAGCATTTT. Its translation: CASSLYPGDGNQPQHF.

The chain has TRBV19 and TRBJ1-5; D unresolved. Germline loops: CDR1 LNHDA, CDR2 SQIVND (reference sequence). The CDR3 consists of 15 residues. Trimming took off 3 bases at V and 3 bases at J, with 12 bases between the two ends. The CDR3 sequence: CASSMQTVFNQPQHF. The CDR3 bases are TGTGCCAGTAGTATGCAGACGGTTTTCAATCAGCCCCAGCATTTT.

The CDR3 reads CASSLILQGGYNEQFF. CDR3 bases: TGCGCCAGCAGCTTGATTCTCCAGGGGGGATACAATGAGCAGTTCTTC. This chain connects TRBV5-1 to TRBJ2-1, with D perhaps matching TRBD1 (7 bases). The CDR3 covers 16 residues. Germline CDR1 reads SGHRS; CDR2 reads YFSETQ. Trimming cost V 1 base and J 4 bases, with 15 bases left between them.

This clone has a single count. The chain uses TRBV19 and TRBJ2-7, with 7 bases aligning to TRBD1. The V segment lost 0 bases and the J segment 0 bases; nucleotides outside the gene matches: 2. CDR1 and CDR2 (germline): LNHDA, SQIVND (reference sequence). The CDR3 contains 15 residues. The CDR3: CASSIDAGGSYEQYF. The CDR3, as DNA: TGTGCCAGTAGTATAGATGCAGGGGGCTCCTACGAGCAGTACTTC. The full variable domain, in which reference TRBV19 and TRBJ2-7 provide the parts outside the CDR3, is DGGITQSPKYLFRKEGQNVTLSCEQNLNHDAMYWYRQDPGQGLRLIYYSQIVNDFQKGDIAEGYSVSREKKESFPLTVTSAQKNPTAFYLCASSIDAGGSYEQYFGPGTRLTVT.

The rearrangement uses TRBV5-1 and TRBJ1-3; no definite D call. Germline values: CDR1 SGHRS, CDR2 YFSETQ. V lost 7 bases and J 0 bases, leaving 14 bases between the germline ends. This CDR3 region has 15 residues. CDR3 bases: TGCGCCAGCGCGCCCTATCTCGGCTCTGGAAACACCATATATTTT. Translated: CASAPYLGSGNTIYF. The full variable domain, completed using reference TRBV5-1 and TRBJ1-3, is KAGVTQTPRYLIKTRGQQVTLSCSPISGHRSVSWYQQTPGQGLQFLFEYFSETQRNKGNFPGRFSGRQFSNSRSEMNVSTLELGDSALYLCASAPYLGSGNTIYFGEGSWLTVV.

This chain uses TRBV5-8 with TRBJ1-4; no clear D. The CDR3 runs 14 residues. Germline V gene lookup returns CDR1 SGHTS and CDR2 YDEGEE. Trimming shortened V by 0 bases and J by 8 bases, and 11 bases separated the two germline ends. The CDR3 DNA follows: TGTGCCAGCAGCTTGGCCGGGGTTGGAGAAAAACTGTTTTTT. As protein: CASSLAGVGEKLFF.

The rearrangement links TRBV12-5 to TRBJ2-1, with 11 bases identical to TRBD1. The CDR3 is 20 amino acids. Trimming removed 6 bases from V and 4 bases from J; junction bases left unmatched: 20. CDR1 and CDR2 (germline): LGHNT, FRNRAP. This CDR3 reads CASGNSGTGGNIRRYNEQFF. The CDR3 DNA is TGTGCTAGTGGAAACTCCGGGACAGGGGGAAATATCAGGCGGTACAATGAGCAGTTCTTC.

The chain employs TRBV6-1 and TRBJ1-1, with 9 bases lining up with TRBD1. The trim removed 5 bases at V and 3 bases at J, leaving 1 base unmatched. Germline assignment: CDR1 MNHNS and CDR2 SASEGT. This CDR3 is 13 amino acids long. CDR3 coding DNA: TGTGCCAGCAGTCGGGACAGGGACACTGAAGCTTTCTTT. Its protein product is CASSRDRDTEAFF.

This rearrangement joins TRBV28 to TRBJ1-1; TRBD1 matches at 9 bases. CDR3 length: 14 residues. V shed 6 bases and J 6 bases; nucleotides not matched to a gene: 8. Germline CDR1 reads MDHEN; CDR2 reads SYDVKM. As DNA, the CDR3 is TGTGCCAGCAGCTCGGGACAGGGCTACCCTGAAGCTTTCTTT. Translated: CASSSGQGYPEAFF.